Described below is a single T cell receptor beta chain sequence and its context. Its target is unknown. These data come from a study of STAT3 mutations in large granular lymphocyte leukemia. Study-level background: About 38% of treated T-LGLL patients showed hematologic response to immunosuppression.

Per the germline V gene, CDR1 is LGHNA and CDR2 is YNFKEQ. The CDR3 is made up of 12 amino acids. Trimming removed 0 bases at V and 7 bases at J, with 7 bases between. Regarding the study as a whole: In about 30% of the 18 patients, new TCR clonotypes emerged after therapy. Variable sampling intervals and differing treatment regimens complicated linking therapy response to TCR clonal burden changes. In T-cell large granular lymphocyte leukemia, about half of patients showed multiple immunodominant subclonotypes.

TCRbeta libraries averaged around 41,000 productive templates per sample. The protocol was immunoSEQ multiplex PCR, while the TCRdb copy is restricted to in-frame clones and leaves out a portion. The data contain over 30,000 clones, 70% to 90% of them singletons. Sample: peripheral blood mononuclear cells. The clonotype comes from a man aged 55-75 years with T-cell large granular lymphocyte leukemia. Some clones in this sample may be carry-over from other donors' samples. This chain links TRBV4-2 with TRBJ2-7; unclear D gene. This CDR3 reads CASSQDEGEQYF. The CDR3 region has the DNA TGTGCCAGCAGCCAAGATGAAGGGGAGCAGTACTTC.